Each of the 20 T cell receptor beta chains below was sequenced from the same sample in a study of cytomegalovirus exposure and HLA in healthy donors. Vbeta (60) and Jbeta (13) primers were used in the PCR. Assay: immunoSEQ multiplex PCR; the TCRdb copy retains only in-frame clones and omits some. This table holds roughly 130,000 clones, 6.5% to 9.5% found once. Specimen: PBMCs. Every receptor here comes from a man aged 35 to 55 in good health and CMV-seronegative.

This clone was seen a few times. The chain couples TRBV5-1 to TRBJ2-7, with 9 bases identical to TRBD2. Germline V gene sequence: CDR1 SGHRS, CDR2 YFSETQ. This CDR3 contains 14 residues. V trimming: 2 bases; J trimming: 5 bases; junction bases outside the gene matches: 5. CDR3 DNA: TGCGCCAGCAGCTTAGGGACTAGCCCGGACGAGCAGTACTTC. Its protein is CASSLGTSPDEQYF.

In its sample, this clone was seen a few times. The V and J genes are TRBV7-2 and TRBJ2-1; 10 bases agree with TRBD1. The CDR3 runs to 14 residues. Per the germline V gene, CDR1 is SGHTA and CDR2 is FQGNSA. V lost 4 bases to trimming and J lost 4 bases; unmatched junction nucleotides: 1. Written as DNA, the CDR3 is TGTGCCAGCAGCTGGGGACAGGGGTACAATGAGCAGTTCTTC. Translation: CASSWGQGYNEQFF.

A few counts support this clone. The chain couples TRBV7-6 to TRBJ2-7; tentative D call: TRBD2 (5 bases). The V gene lost 3 bases and the J gene lost 2 bases, with 8 bases spanning the gap. From germline, CDR1 is SGHVS and CDR2 FNYEAQ. This CDR3 spans 13 amino acids. This chain's CDR3 is CASSLGVTYEQYF. DNA of the CDR3: TGTGCCAGCAGCTTGGGAGTAACCTACGAGCAGTACTTC.

This clone was seen more than once but under ten times. The chain carries TRBV6-5 and TRBJ2-7, with a tentative D call TRBD1 (6 bases). Germline V CDR1 and CDR2: MNHEY, SVGAGI. V was trimmed by 6 bases and J by 2 bases, leaving 14 bases between them. The CDR3 consists of 14 residues. The CDR3 loop is CASRPGTPTYEQYF. CDR3 DNA: TGTGCCAGCAGGCCCGGGACACCCACCTACGAGCAGTACTTC.

The V gene is TRBV19, the J gene TRBJ1-5; 7 positions agree with TRBD1. V lost 6 bases to trimming and J lost 7 bases; unmatched junction nucleotides: 9. The CDR3 is 14 amino acids. Per the germline V gene, CDR1 is LNHDA and CDR2 is SQIVND (reference sequence). CDR3 residues: CASSRQGTGQPQHF. The CDR3 region has the DNA TGTGCCAGTAGCCGACAGGGAACGGGGCAGCCCCAGCATTTT.

The chain employs TRBV5-1 and TRBJ1-6, with TRBD1 identical over 7 bases. The CDR3 spans 17 residues. The germline V gene has CDR1 SGHRS and CDR2 YFSETQ. Trimming took 0 bases from V and 7 from J; bases not matched to a gene: 10. The CDR3, as DNA: TGCGCCAGCAGCTTGGCCGAGGGGGACAGACGAAATTCACCCCTCCACTTT. Its translation is CASSLAEGDRRNSPLHF.

The V call is TRBV5-6, the J call TRBJ2-3, with D tentatively TRBD1 (5 bases). The V and J ends lost 4 bases and 1 base respectively, with 10 bases between them. This CDR3 contains 14 residues. The germline CDR1 and CDR2 sequences are SGHDT and YYEEEE. CDR3 amino acids: CASSAGRGTDTQYF. Written as DNA, the CDR3 is TGTGCCAGCAGCGCTGGCAGGGGCACAGATACGCAGTATTTT.

This clone has a handful of counts. The rearrangement links TRBV28 to TRBJ2-7; 7 bases line up with TRBD2. Germline trimming cut 7 bases from V and 3 bases from J; bases unmatched to any gene: 12. The germline V gene has CDR1 MDHEN and CDR2 SYDVKM. This CDR3 region has 15 residues. Here the CDR3 reads CASIPPGGLFYEQYF. CDR3 DNA: TGTGCCAGCATCCCTCCGGGGGGACTATTCTACGAGCAGTACTTC.

This clone appeared a few times. The rearrangement links TRBV6-1 to TRBJ1-2; D not certain. The CDR3 covers 13 residues. V was trimmed by 2 bases and J by 8 bases, leaving 12 bases between them. The germline CDR1 and CDR2 sequences are MNHNS and SASEGT. The DNA for the CDR3 is TGTGCCAGCAGTGAATCCTGGTCCCGGGGCTACACCTTC. Its translation is CASSESWSRGYTF.

This clone showed up just a few times. The V and J genes are TRBV27 and TRBJ2-7; 7 bases map to TRBD1. The CDR3 is made up of 15 amino acids. J lost 5 bases, V lost 2 bases, and 9 bases had no gene match. Germline values: CDR1 MNHEY, CDR2 SMNVEV (reference sequence). The CDR3 reads CASSLIKKGAHEQYF. For the CDR3, the DNA is TGTGCCAGCAGTTTAATTAAAAAGGGGGCCCACGAGCAGTACTTC.

The chain recombines TRBV29-1 with TRBJ2-3; a weak D match, TRBD1 (6 bases). Trimming stripped 4 bases from V and 1 base from J, with 9 bases between. The germline V gene has CDR1 SQVTM and CDR2 ANQGSEA. This CDR3 region has 13 residues. The DNA of the CDR3 is TGCAGCGTTGCCAGGGGACGCACAGATACGCAGTATTTT. This translates into CSVARGRTDTQYF.

The chain uses TRBV5-8 and TRBJ1-1; D is uncertain. The V and J ends lost 0 bases and 0 bases respectively, with 9 bases between them. Germline V lookup: CDR1 SGHTS, CDR2 YDEGEE. The CDR3 totals 15 residues. The CDR3 nucleotides read TGTGCCAGCAGCTTGGACATGTCAATGAACACTGAAGCTTTCTTT. This translates into CASSLDMSMNTEAFF.

This clone has more than one count but fewer than ten. The genes are TRBV6-5 and TRBJ2-2; the D is unclear. The V gene's germline CDR1 is MNHEY and CDR2 SVGAGI. The V gene lost 0 bases and the J gene lost 5 bases, with 7 bases spanning the gap. This CDR3 region has 14 residues. The CDR3 nucleotides read TGTGCCAGCAGTTACTCGAGATGGACCGGGGAGCTGTTTTTT. This sequence encodes CASSYSRWTGELFF.

CDR3 sequence: CASSTQGGAGETQYF. The CDR3 bases are TGTGCCAGCAGCACACAGGGGGGGGCCGGAGAGACCCAGTACTTC. The chain combines TRBV13 with TRBJ2-5; D perhaps matches TRBD1 (8 bases). CDR3 length: 15 residues. CDR1 and CDR2 (germline): PRHDT, FYEKMQ (reference sequence). The germline V and J ends were trimmed by 5 bases and 4 bases, with 17 bases remaining between them.

This clone has more than one count but fewer than ten. The chain carries TRBV11-2 and TRBJ2-1; 9 nucleotides align to TRBD1. The CDR3 has 14 amino acids. J lost 4 bases, V lost 8 bases, and 6 bases had no gene match. The germline gives CDR1 SGHAT, CDR2 FQNNGV. The CDR3 bases are TGTGCCAGCGGTAGGACAGGGGTTTACAATGAGCAGTTCTTC. Its translation is CASGRTGVYNEQFF.

This clone is a singleton in its sample. This rearrangement joins TRBV27 to TRBJ2-1; 7 bases agree with TRBD1. Losses at the gene ends were 7 bases for V and 7 bases for J; bases not matched to a gene: 10. This CDR3 is built from 14 residues. Germline CDR1 reads MNHEY; CDR2 reads SMNVEV (reference sequence). Written as DNA, the CDR3 is TGTGCCAGCACTGCCGACAGGGCGGGTAATGAGCAGTTCTTC. Encoded protein: CASTADRAGNEQFF.

This clone is categorized as medium-sized. The V gene is TRBV5-5, the J gene TRBJ1-1; 8 nucleotides line up with TRBD1. Looked up from germline, CDR1 is SGHKS and CDR2 is YYEKEE (reference sequence). Losses at the gene ends were 4 bases for V and 0 bases for J; bases not matched to a gene: 17. CDR3 length: 19 amino acids. CDR3 DNA sequence: TGTGCCAGCAGCCATTCCTTTGACAGGGGCCCTACCATGAACACTGAAGCTTTCTTT. This gives the protein CASSHSFDRGPTMNTEAFF.

The V gene is TRBV11-3, the J gene TRBJ2-5, with 10 bases matching TRBD1. The CDR3 loop spans 16 amino acids. Germline CDR1 and CDR2: SGHNT and YENEEA. V lost 1 base, J lost 5 bases, and 7 bases stayed unmatched. The chain's CDR3 is CASSLGGTGDAETQYF. The CDR3 nucleotides are TGTGCCAGCAGCTTAGGAGGGACAGGGGATGCGGAGACCCAGTACTTC. Drawing the rest from reference TRBV11-3 and TRBJ2-5, the complete variable domain is EAGVVQSPRYKIIEKKQPVAFWCNPISGHNTLYWYLQNLGQGPELLIRYENEEAVDDSQLPKDRFSAERLKGVDSTLKIQPAELGDSAVYLCASSLGGTGDAETQYFGPGTRLLVL.

In this sample, this clone turned up a few times. This chain connects TRBV5-6 to TRBJ2-2, with TRBD2 matching 12 bases. There are 18 residues in the CDR3. Germline V gene lookup returns CDR1 SGHDT and CDR2 YYEEEE. Trimming took 3 bases from V and 3 from J; bases not matched to a gene: 9. As DNA, the CDR3 is TGTGCCAGCAGCTGGGGTCGGACTAGCGGGGTGTACACCGGGGAGCTGTTTTTT. This translates into CASSWGRTSGVYTGELFF. The variable domain in full, completed from reference TRBV5-6 and TRBJ2-2, reads DAGVTQSPTHLIKTRGQQVTLRCSPKSGHDTVSWYQQALGQGPQFIFQYYEEEERQRGNFPDRFSGHQFPNYSSELNVNALLLGDSALYLCASSWGRTSGVYTGELFFGEGSRLTVL.

The sample holds a few counts of this clone. The genes are TRBV27 and TRBJ2-7, with 8 bases lining up with TRBD2. The V and J ends lost 2 bases and 0 bases, in that order; junction bases with no gene match: 6. There are 16 residues in the CDR3. In germline, CDR1 is MNHEY, CDR2 SMNVEV (reference sequence). DNA of the CDR3: TGTGCCAGCAGTTTAAGCGGGGGCTTACCCTCCTACGAGCAGTACTTC. It is translated as CASSLSGGLPSYEQYF.